The rows below give T cell receptor beta chains drawn from one sample of a study of human T cells and chemical hapten exposure. TCRdb reprocessed the RACE reads via MiXCR and lists one record per CDR3 protein. Among tens of thousands of distinct CDR3 sequences listed, less than 14% were seen once. This sample comprised whole blood, obtained in connection with sensitization to the hapten diphenylcyclopropenone (DPC). These receptor sequences come from a woman between 50 and 59 years old with alopecia areata. Some clones in this sample may be carry-over from other donors' samples. CDR3s include the opening cysteine and the closing phenylalanine or tryptophan. Fields, in order: J gene, V gene, CDR3 protein.

J gene: TRBJ1-1
V gene: TRBV11-2
CDR3 protein: CASSLGLNTEAFF

J gene: TRBJ1-5
V gene: TRBV6-2/TRBV6-3
CDR3 protein: CASSIREGALNQPQHF

J gene: TRBJ1-1
V gene: TRBV27
CDR3 protein: CASSQNSWVNTEAFF

J gene: TRBJ2-1
V gene: TRBV29-1
CDR3 protein: CSAESTDQFF

J gene: TRBJ2-3
V gene: TRBV7-9
CDR3 protein: CASSLAPSATSTDTQYF

J gene: TRBJ2-7
V gene: TRBV27
CDR3 protein: CASSLYPPSSYEQYF

J gene: TRBJ1-3
V gene: TRBV6-5
CDR3 protein: CASSYSNRRNTIYF

J gene: TRBJ2-3
V gene: TRBV7-9
CDR3 protein: CASSSPLAGGTDTQYF

J gene: TRBJ2-7
V gene: TRBV14
CDR3 protein: CASSQDRTGQQYF

J gene: TRBJ2-6
V gene: TRBV11-2
CDR3 protein: CASSPTASGANVLTF

J gene: TRBJ2-7
V gene: TRBV19
CDR3 protein: CASTPGTSIPYEQYF

J gene: TRBJ2-1
V gene: TRBV7-2
CDR3 protein: CASSSAGPSYNEQFF

J gene: TRBJ2-1
V gene: TRBV5-4
CDR3 protein: CAFSSYNEQFF

J gene: TRBJ1-2
V gene: TRBV5-1
CDR3 protein: CASSLSFDGTNYGYTF

J gene: TRBJ2-2
V gene: TRBV18
CDR3 protein: CASSPGRQLNTGELFF

J gene: TRBJ2-1
V gene: TRBV7-3
CDR3 protein: CASSLKRNEQFF

J gene: TRBJ2-2
V gene: TRBV2
CDR3 protein: CASGGRTANTGELFF

J gene: TRBJ1-1
V gene: TRBV3-1
CDR3 protein: CASSQDRGATNTEAFF

J gene: TRBJ1-1
V gene: TRBV7-9
CDR3 protein: CASSFQQGGTEAFF

J gene: TRBJ2-7
V gene: TRBV12-3/TRBV12-4
CDR3 protein: CASSLRGTSYEQYF

J gene: TRBJ2-3
V gene: TRBV4-2
CDR3 protein: CASSQARGTSPSTDTQYF

J gene: TRBJ2-1
V gene: TRBV7-2
CDR3 protein: CASSSAGVGGLGNEQFF